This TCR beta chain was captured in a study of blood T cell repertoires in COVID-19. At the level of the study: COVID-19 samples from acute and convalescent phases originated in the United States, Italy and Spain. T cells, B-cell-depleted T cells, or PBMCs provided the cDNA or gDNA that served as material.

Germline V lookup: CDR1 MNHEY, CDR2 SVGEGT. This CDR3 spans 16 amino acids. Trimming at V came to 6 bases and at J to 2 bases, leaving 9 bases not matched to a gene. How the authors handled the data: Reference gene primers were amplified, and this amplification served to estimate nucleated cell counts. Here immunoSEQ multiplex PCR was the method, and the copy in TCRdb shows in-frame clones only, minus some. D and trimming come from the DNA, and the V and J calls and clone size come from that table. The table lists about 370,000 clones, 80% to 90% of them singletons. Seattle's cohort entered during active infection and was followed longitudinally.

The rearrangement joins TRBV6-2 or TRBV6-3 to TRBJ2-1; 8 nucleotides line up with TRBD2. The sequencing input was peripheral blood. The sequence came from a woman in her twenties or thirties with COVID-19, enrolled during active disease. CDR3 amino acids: CASSLRAGGPYNEQFF. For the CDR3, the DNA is TGTGCCAGCAGCCTACGGGCGGGGGGCCCCTACAATGAGCAGTTCTTC.